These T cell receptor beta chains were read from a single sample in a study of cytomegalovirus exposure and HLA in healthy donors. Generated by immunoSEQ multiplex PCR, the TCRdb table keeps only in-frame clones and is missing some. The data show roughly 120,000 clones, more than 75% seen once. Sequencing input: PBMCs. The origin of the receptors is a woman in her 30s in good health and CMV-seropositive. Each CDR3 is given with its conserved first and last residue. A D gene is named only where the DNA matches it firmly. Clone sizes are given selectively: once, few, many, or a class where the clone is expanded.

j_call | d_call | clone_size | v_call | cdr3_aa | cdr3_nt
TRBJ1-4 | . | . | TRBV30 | CAWSADWRNPGEKLFF | TGTGCCTGGAGTGCAGATTGGAGGAATCCCGGTGAAAAACTGTTTTTT
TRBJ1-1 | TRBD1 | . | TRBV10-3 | CAISDLGTVDTEAFF | TGTGCCATCAGTGATTTGGGGACAGTAGACACTGAAGCTTTCTTT
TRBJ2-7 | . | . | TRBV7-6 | CASSLVEGVPPYEQYF | TGTGCCAGCAGCTTAGTTGAGGGCGTCCCTCCTTACGAGCAGTACTTC
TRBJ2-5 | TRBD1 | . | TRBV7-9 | CASSLVQGVMWETQYF | TGTGCCAGCAGCTTAGTACAGGGGGTTATGTGGGAGACCCAGTACTTC
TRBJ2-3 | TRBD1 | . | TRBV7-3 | CASSLMGQGDADTQYF | TGTGCCAGCAGCTTAATGGGACAGGGTGATGCAGATACGCAGTATTTT
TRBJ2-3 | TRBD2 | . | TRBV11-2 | CASSLILAGYTQYF | TGTGCCAGCAGCTTAATCCTAGCGGGGTATACGCAGTATTTT
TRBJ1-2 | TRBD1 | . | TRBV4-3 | CASSQGPTGLSGYTF | TGCGCCAGCAGCCAAGGTCCGACAGGGCTTTCTGGCTACACCTTC
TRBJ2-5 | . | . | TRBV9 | CASTGGQGFQETQYF | TGTGCCAGCACTGGGGGTCAGGGGTTCCAAGAGACCCAGTACTTC
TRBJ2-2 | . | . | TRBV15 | CATSTNREGAGELFF | TGTGCCACCAGCACCAACAGGGAAGGGGCCGGGGAGCTGTTTTTT
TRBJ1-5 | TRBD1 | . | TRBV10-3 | CAISGTGGGQPQHF | TGTGCCATCAGTGGTACAGGGGGCGGTCAGCCCCAGCATTTT
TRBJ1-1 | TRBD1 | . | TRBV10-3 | CAISESTGMNTEAFF | TGTGCCATCAGTGAGTCGACAGGGATGAACACTGAAGCTTTCTTT
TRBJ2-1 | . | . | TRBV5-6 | CASSLAGSYNEQFF | TGTGCCAGCAGCTTGGCAGGATCCTACAATGAGCAGTTCTTC
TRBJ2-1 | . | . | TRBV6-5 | CASTPGGASYNEQFF | TGTGCCAGCACCCCGGGGGGCGCCTCCTACAATGAGCAGTTCTTC
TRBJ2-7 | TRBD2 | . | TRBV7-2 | CASSRGLAGLSYEQYF | TGTGCCAGCAGCCGTGGACTAGCGGGCCTCTCCTACGAGCAGTACTTC
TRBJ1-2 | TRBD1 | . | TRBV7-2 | CASSTGAHYGYTF | TGTGCCAGCAGCACAGGGGCCCACTATGGCTACACCTTC
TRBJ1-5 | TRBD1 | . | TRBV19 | CASDKTGSSNQPQHF | TGTGCCAGCGACAAGACAGGGTCCAGCAATCAGCCCCAGCATTTT
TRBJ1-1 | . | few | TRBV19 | CASSIGTVTNTEAFF | TGTGCCAGTAGTATAGGGACAGTCACGAACACTGAAGCTTTCTTT
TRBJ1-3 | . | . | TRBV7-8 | CASSLGPAGVQSGNTIYF | TGTGCCAGCAGCTTAGGCCCAGCAGGGGTCCAGTCTGGAAACACCATATATTTT
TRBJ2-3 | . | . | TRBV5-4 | CASSRDTVLNTDTQYF | TGTGCCAGCAGCCGCGATACAGTGTTGAACACAGATACGCAGTATTTT
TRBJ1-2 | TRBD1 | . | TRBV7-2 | CASSLGLTGAGYGCTF | TGTGCCAGCAGCTTAGGACTTACAGGGGCGGGCTATGGCTGCACCTTC
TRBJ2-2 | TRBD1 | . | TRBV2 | CASRGQGGLRNTGELFF | TGTGCCAGCAGGGGACAGGGTGGTTTACGGAACACCGGGGAGCTGTTTTTT
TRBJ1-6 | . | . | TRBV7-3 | CASSLGLNSPLHF | TGTGCCAGCAGCTTAGGCCTCAATTCACCCCTCCACTTT
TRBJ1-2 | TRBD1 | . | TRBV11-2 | CASSSDRSNYGYTF | TGTGCCAGCAGCTCGGACAGGAGTAACTATGGCTACACCTTC
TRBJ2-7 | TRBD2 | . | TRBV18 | CASSPLAGAYEQYF | TGTGCCAGCTCACCCCTAGCGGGAGCCTACGAGCAGTACTTC
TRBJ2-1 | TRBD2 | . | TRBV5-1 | CASSPRLAGESDEQFF | TGCGCCAGCAGCCCCAGACTAGCGGGAGAGAGCGATGAGCAGTTCTTC